Listed below are T cell receptor beta chains from one sample, sequenced in a study of cytotoxic CD8 clonotypes in ibrutinib-treated CLL. The data were produced by immunoSEQ multiplex PCR, yet TCRdb's version contains in-frame clones alone and is incomplete. The table lists around 250,000 clones, less than 75% of them singletons, with over 15% in the top ten. The sample was PBMCs, taken after 24 months of ibrutinib treatment. These TCRs come from a human donor with chronic lymphocytic leukemia. Each CDR3 is given with its conserved first and last residue. The D gene is left open where the match is weak. Clone sizes are given selectively: once, few, many, or a class where the clone is expanded.

TGTGCCAGCTCACCACCGTCCCAGACGATAACATACGAGCAGTACTTC | CASSPPSQTITYEQYF | - | TRBJ2-7 | TRBV18 | -
TGTGCCAGCAGTTCCTTTACAGATCTTGGGGAGACCCAGTACTTC | CASSSFTDLGETQYF | - | TRBJ2-5 | TRBV28 | -
TGCGCCAGCAGCCTTAGCGGGAGGGTGGAGACAGATACGCAGTATTTT | CASSLSGRVETDTQYF | - | TRBJ2-3 | TRBV5-1 | TRBD2
TGTGCCAGCAGTTTGAGCTGGGACACTGAAGCTTTCTTT | CASSLSWDTEAFF | - | TRBJ1-1 | TRBV27 | -
TGTGCCAGCAGCTTAACAGTGGTAGAGACCCAGTACTTC | CASSLTVVETQYF | - | TRBJ2-5 | TRBV7-2 | -
TGTGCCAGCTCCCTCACAGGGAAGGAAAAACTGTTTTTT | CASSLTGKEKLFF | - | TRBJ1-4 | TRBV5-6 | -
TGCGCCAGCAGCTTGGCCTTCCTAAACGAGCAGTACTTC | CASSLAFLNEQYF | few | TRBJ2-7 | TRBV5-1 | -
TGTGCCAGCAGTGAATGGGGTAACGGCAATCAGCCCCAGCATTTT | CASSEWGNGNQPQHF | - | TRBJ1-5 | TRBV28 | -
TGTGCCACCAGCAGAGATAAAGGGACTAGCGGGTCCTCCAGGCGCACCGGGGAGCTGTTTTTT | CATSRDKGTSGSSRRTGELFF | once | TRBJ2-2 | TRBV15 | TRBD2
TGTGCCAGCAGCTTAGAGGGCAGGGCAAACTATGGCTACACCTTC | CASSLEGRANYGYTF | - | TRBJ1-2 | TRBV7-8 | -
TGTGCCTGGAGTCGACAGGGGGTGGGATTTTTTGGCAATCAGCCCCAGCATTTT | CAWSRQGVGFFGNQPQHF | - | TRBJ1-5 | TRBV30 | TRBD1
TGCGCCAGCAGCCAGACAGGGTTTACCGGGGAGCTGTTTTTT | CASSQTGFTGELFF | - | TRBJ2-2 | TRBV5-1 | TRBD1
TGTGCCAGCAGCGTGATGACAGGTAGCTATGGCTACACCTTC | CASSVMTGSYGYTF | once | TRBJ1-2 | TRBV9 | -
TGTGCCAGCACCAACGCCCAGGGAGCGGAAGCTTTCTTT | CASTNAQGAEAFF | once | TRBJ1-1 | TRBV6-5 | -
TGTGCCAGTAGTATTGGACAGGGGACGGGGGAGCAGTTCTTC | CASSIGQGTGEQFF | - | TRBJ2-1 | TRBV19 | TRBD1
TGTGCCAGCAGTACAGACAGGGGCTCCTACGAGCAGTACTTC | CASSTDRGSYEQYF | - | TRBJ2-7 | TRBV6-6 | TRBD1
TGTGCCAGCAGCCCGGGACTAGCGGGAGGGAGGGAGACCCAGTACTTC | CASSPGLAGGRETQYF | - | TRBJ2-5 | TRBV5-4 | TRBD2
TGTGCCAGCAGCTTAGGGCCTGGCGCTGAAGCTTTCTTT | CASSLGPGAEAFF | - | TRBJ1-1 | TRBV7-3 | -
TGTGCCAGCAGTTACTTGGGACTAGCGGGCTACGAGCAGTACTTC | CASSYLGLAGYEQYF | - | TRBJ2-7 | TRBV6-5 | TRBD2
TGTGCCAGCAGCGAGAACCGGGACAGGGTTATAGATACGCAGTATTTT | CASSENRDRVIDTQYF | - | TRBJ2-3 | TRBV27 | TRBD1
TGTGCCAGCAGCCTCCAAGGGACTAGCGGGAGCTCCCAAGAGACCCAGTACTTC | CASSLQGTSGSSQETQYF | - | TRBJ2-5 | TRBV7-2 | TRBD2
TGTGCAAGTCGCTTAGCGAGGACCGGGCAGTTCTTC | CASRLARTGQFF | - | TRBJ2-1 | TRBV12-2 | -
TGTGCCAGCAGTTTGTCGGGACCCTACGAGCAGTACTTC | CASSLSGPYEQYF | - | TRBJ2-7 | TRBV6-6 | -
TGTGCCAGCAGTTTTTCGTGGTCCCACGAGCAGTACTTC | CASSFSWSHEQYF | - | TRBJ2-7 | TRBV27 | -
TGTGCCAGCAGTGCAGACAGGGGGGAGGTCACAGATACGCAGTATTTT | CASSADRGEVTDTQYF | - | TRBJ2-3 | TRBV27 | TRBD1
TGTGCCTGGAGTCGGAATAACAATGAGCAGTTCTTC | CAWSRNNNEQFF | - | TRBJ2-1 | TRBV30 | -
TGTGCCAGCAGTGAGACAGGGAGAGAGCAGTACTTC | CASSETGREQYF | few | TRBJ2-7 | TRBV27 | TRBD1
TGTGCCAGCAGCGTAGGTCACAGCAATCAGCCCCAGCATTTT | CASSVGHSNQPQHF | few | TRBJ1-5 | TRBV9 | -
TGTGCCAGCAAGGGGAGATACGAGCAGTACTTC | CASKGRYEQYF | few | TRBJ2-7 | TRBV2 | -
TGTGCCAGCAGTTTATCGACACTTGGTTCGGGGGCCAACGTCCTGACTTTC | CASSLSTLGSGANVLTF | - | TRBJ2-6 | TRBV28 | -
TGTGCCAGCAGCTTGCCCGGCAATCAGCCCCAGCATTTT | CASSLPGNQPQHF | - | TRBJ1-5 | TRBV11-2 | -
TGTGCCAGCAGCGTAGAAGGGGAGAGGGAAAAACTGTTTTTT | CASSVEGEREKLFF | - | TRBJ1-4 | TRBV9 | -
TGTGCCAGCAGCTTAGGGTTCAGGGGAGAGGAGACCCAGTACTTC | CASSLGFRGEETQYF | - | TRBJ2-5 | TRBV5-4 | -
TGTGCCAGCAGCGCTCCGTTGAGGCGGGAGGCCCACACAGATACGCAGTATTTT | CASSAPLRREAHTDTQYF | - | TRBJ2-3 | TRBV9 | TRBD2
TGTGCCAGCAGCGAGGGACAGGGCACTGAAGCTTTCTTT | CASSEGQGTEAFF | - | TRBJ1-1 | TRBV5-4 | TRBD1
TGTGCCAGCAGCCAACTAAGCTCCTACGAGCAGTACTTC | CASSQLSSYEQYF | - | TRBJ2-7 | TRBV4-2 | -
TGTGCCAGCAGCTTGGGCGGACTAGCGGGAGACCTAAACGAGCAGTACTTC | CASSLGGLAGDLNEQYF | once | TRBJ2-7 | TRBV5-4 | TRBD2
TGTGCAAGTCCTGGGACTAGCGGTACCTACGAGCAGTACTTC | CASPGTSGTYEQYF | - | TRBJ2-7 | TRBV12-2 | -
TGTGCCTGGAGTGTCCCCCCAGATACGCAGTATTTT | CAWSVPPDTQYF | - | TRBJ2-3 | TRBV30 | -
TGCAGCGGGAGTGACCCCTTTTTGTACGAGCAGTACTTC | CSGSDPFLYEQYF | - | TRBJ2-7 | TRBV29-1 | -
TGTGCCACGGCGACAGGGGTGTACACTGAAGCTTTCTTT | CATATGVYTEAFF | - | TRBJ1-1 | TRBV2 | TRBD1
TGTGCCAGCAGTTTCTTAGGAACCGGGGAGACCCAGTACTTC | CASSFLGTGETQYF | few | TRBJ2-5 | TRBV27 | -
TGTGCCAGCAGGAACAGGATTACCCCCTCCTACGAGCAGTACTTC | CASRNRITPSYEQYF | once | TRBJ2-7 | TRBV2 | -
TGTGCCAGCTCACCGGGGACAGGGGGCGCGGACACCATATATTTT | CASSPGTGGADTIYF | few | TRBJ1-3 | TRBV18 | TRBD1
TGCAGCGTTGGAGCAGGGCCCCAAGAGACCCAGTACTTC | CSVGAGPQETQYF | - | TRBJ2-5 | TRBV29-1 | -
TGCGCCAGCAGCAAAAACCCGAACACTGAAGCTTTCTTT | CASSKNPNTEAFF | few | TRBJ1-1 | TRBV5-1 | -
TGTGCCAGCAGTGCCGGGGGGGGCATTGCCTCATCCTACGAGCAGTACTTC | CASSAGGGIASSYEQYF | few | TRBJ2-7 | TRBV2 | TRBD2
TGTGCTAGTGGTTTAGTACAGCTCCAAGAGACCCAGTACTTC | CASGLVQLQETQYF | - | TRBJ2-5 | TRBV12-5 | -
TGCAGCGTTCGATGGTCTGGTGGTTCCTACGAGCAGTACTTC | CSVRWSGGSYEQYF | once | TRBJ2-7 | TRBV29-1 | -
TGTGCCAGCAGTCCACCCGCGACAGGCGACTATGGCTACACCTTC | CASSPPATGDYGYTF | - | TRBJ1-2 | TRBV28 | -
TGCGCCAGCAGCTTGGGGGGCCCTAGCGGGAGCTACGAGCAGTACTTC | CASSLGGPSGSYEQYF | - | TRBJ2-7 | TRBV5-1 | TRBD2
TGTGCCAGCAGTTTCCCGGGGGCGGGAACTTACGAGCAGTACTTC | CASSFPGAGTYEQYF | - | TRBJ2-7 | TRBV28 | -
TGTGCCAGCAGTACTTTGCCGGGGCATCAGCCCCAGCATTTT | CASSTLPGHQPQHF | - | TRBJ1-5 | TRBV5-5 | -